The 9 T cell receptor beta chains below all came from one sample that was sequenced in a study of blood T cell repertoires in COVID-19. Here immunoSEQ multiplex PCR was the method, and the copy in TCRdb shows in-frame clones only, minus some. The repertoire consists of some 40,000 clones, with around 90% occurring once and the leading ten covering about 0.4%. The sequenced sample was peripheral blood. These TCRs come from a man aged 45-60 years with COVID-19, enrolled during active disease.

This clone was detected a few times. J is TRBJ2-7 and V is TRBV7-2; D is perhaps TRBD2 (7 bases). V shed 1 base and J shed 3 bases, with 13 bases lying between them. This CDR3 is 15 amino acids long. CDR1 SGHTA and CDR2 FQGNSA come from the germline V gene. The CDR3 sequence is CASSLEGGGSYEQYF. For the CDR3, the DNA is TGTGCCAGCAGCTTAGAGGGAGGGGGAAGCTACGAGCAGTACTTC.

V gene TRBV7-9 combines with J gene TRBJ2-7, with D perhaps TRBD1 (6 bases). Germline loops: CDR1 SEHNR, CDR2 FQNEAQ (reference sequence). The CDR3 consists of 12 residues. Trimming removed 4 bases at V and 4 bases at J, with 8 bases between. The CDR3 is CASSSQGYEQYF. The CDR3 DNA reads as TGTGCCAGCAGCTCACAGGGATACGAGCAGTACTTC.

The J gene is TRBJ1-4, the V gene TRBV11-2; D is possibly TRBD1 (5 bases). Germline V gives CDR1 SGHAT, CDR2 FQNNGV. Trimming took off 3 bases at V and 8 bases at J, with 7 bases between the two ends. The CDR3 is 12 amino acids. This CDR3 is CASSFGGEKLFF. The DNA for the CDR3 is TGTGCCAGCAGCTTCGGGGGGGAAAAACTGTTTTTT.

The rearrangement joins TRBV19 to TRBJ2-1; TRBD2 matches 10 bases. This CDR3 has 14 amino acids. CDR1 and CDR2 (germline): LNHDA, SQIVND (reference sequence). V shed 5 bases and J 6 bases; nucleotides not matched to a gene: 4. As DNA, the CDR3 is TGTGCCAGTAGTTTTAGCGGGAGGCTCAATGAGCAGTTCTTC. Amino acid sequence: CASSFSGRLNEQFF.

V and J are TRBV9 and TRBJ2-3, with D tentatively TRBD2 (5 bases). CDR1 is SGDLS, CDR2 YYNGEE, per germline. Trimming left V 1 base short and J 0 bases short, with 9 bases between. The CDR3 runs 15 residues. The CDR3 nucleotides are TGTGCCAGCAGCGTAACTAGGGAAAGCACAGATACGCAGTATTTT. Translation: CASSVTRESTDTQYF.

The rearrangement uses TRBV6-1 and TRBJ2-1, with TRBD2 matching 9 bases. This CDR3 region has 16 residues. V shed 3 bases, J shed 5 bases, and the junction held 8 bases outside the gene matches. Germline CDR1 MNHNS, CDR2 SASEGT. The CDR3 reads CASSDGLARGDNEQFF. The CDR3 nucleotides read TGTGCCAGCAGTGATGGACTAGCGCGGGGGGACAATGAGCAGTTCTTC.

This clone has a single count. This sequence joins TRBV7-2 and TRBJ2-7; 8 bases fit TRBD1. J lost 5 bases, V lost 3 bases, and 9 bases had no gene match. Germline CDR1 is SGHTA and CDR2 is FQGNSA. The CDR3 is 15 amino acids. The CDR3 bases are TGTGCCAGCAGCTTCGACAGGGGACAGGTTGACGAGCAGTACTTC. Its translation is CASSFDRGQVDEQYF. The full variable domain, with the rest looked up from reference TRBV7-2 and TRBJ2-7, is GAGVSQSPSNKVTEKGKDVELRCDPISGHTALYWYRQSLGQGLEFLIYFQGNSAPDKSGLPSDRFSAERTGGSVSTLTIQRTQQEDSAVYLCASSFDRGQVDEQYFGPGTRLTVT.

This sequence joins TRBV14 and TRBJ2-7; D is ambiguous. From germline, CDR1 is SGHDN and CDR2 FVKESK. This CDR3 is 14 amino acids long. V gave up 1 base and J gave up 2 bases, with 9 bases separating them. CDR3 loop: CASSQGSPPYEQYF. The CDR3, as DNA: TGTGCCAGCAGCCAAGGTAGCCCTCCCTACGAGCAGTACTTC.

V usage is TRBV27 and J usage is TRBJ2-3; TRBD1 aligns across 11 bases. CDR3 length equals 16 residues. Germline CDR1 and CDR2: MNHEY and SMNVEV (reference sequence). The junction had 5 bases not matched to a gene; V was cut back by 3 bases and J by 3 bases. The CDR3 is CASSFLGQGATDTQYF. DNA for the CDR3: TGTGCCAGCAGTTTCCTCGGACAGGGGGCGACAGATACGCAGTATTTT.